This T cell receptor beta chain originates from a study of CD8 T cells in ankylosing spondylitis. Study-level results: In ankylosing spondylitis blood, a motif of seven to nine highly homologous TCR beta variants appeared characteristic. In ankylosing spondylitis patients, matched synovial fluid reportedly showed significant enrichment of disease-linked clones.

As regards this clonotype: Its antigen remains unidentified.

MiXCR, applied by TCRdb to the 5' RACE reads, yields one record per CDR3 protein. The sample has about 360,000 distinct CDR3 sequences, roughly 22% seen once. V was clipped by 4 bases and J by 1 base; unmatched bases: 2. Germline CDR1 reads KGHDR; CDR2 reads SFDVKD. The CDR3 is made up of 15 amino acids. The sample was blood, either unsorted or a sorted T cell fraction (not recorded which). This TCR was recovered from a male donor with ankylosing spondylitis or in good health (not recorded which). This chain connects TRBV24-1 to TRBJ2-2; 7 bases line up with TRBD1. CDR3 DNA sequence: TGTGCCACCAGTGACACAGGGGAGAACACCGGGGAGCTGTTTTTT. It codes for CATSDTGENTGELFF.